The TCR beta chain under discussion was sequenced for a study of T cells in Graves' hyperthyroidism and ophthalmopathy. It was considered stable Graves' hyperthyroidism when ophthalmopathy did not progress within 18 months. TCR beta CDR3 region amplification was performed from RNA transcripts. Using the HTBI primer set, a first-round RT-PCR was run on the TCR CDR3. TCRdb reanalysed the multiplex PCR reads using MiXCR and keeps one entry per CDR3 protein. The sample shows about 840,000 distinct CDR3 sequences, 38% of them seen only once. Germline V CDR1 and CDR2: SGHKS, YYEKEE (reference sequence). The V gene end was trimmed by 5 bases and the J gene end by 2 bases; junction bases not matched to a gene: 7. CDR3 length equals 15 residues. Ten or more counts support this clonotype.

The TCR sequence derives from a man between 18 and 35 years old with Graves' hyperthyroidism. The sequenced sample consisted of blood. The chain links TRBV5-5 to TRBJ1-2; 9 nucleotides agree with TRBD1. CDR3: CASSLAGTGNYGYTF. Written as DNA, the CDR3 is TGTGCCAGCAGTCTCGCCGGGACAGGGAACTATGGCTACACCTTC.